Sequencing of this T cell receptor beta chain was carried out in a study of control samples from healthy donors and cancer patients. Profiling relied on immunoSEQ multiplex PCR, and the TCRdb table lists in-frame clones only, not all of them. Here the sample spans approximately 170,000 clones, 80% to 95% being singletons. Between the trimmed V and J ends, which lost 8 bases and 0 bases, there was a span of 17 bases. This CDR3 contains 16 residues. The germline V gene has CDR1 KGHSH and CDR2 LQKENI. This chain uses TRBV18 with TRBJ1-3, with D unclear. The sequenced sample was blood. This clonotype was sampled from a woman aged 55-69 years in good health. The CDR3 DNA reads as TGTGCCAGCCGAGGTGGACGGATGAGCTCTGGAAACACCATATATTTT. Translated: CASRGGRMSSGNTIYF.